These 24 T cell receptor beta chains were sequenced from one sample in a study of response to subunit inactivated influenza vaccine. TCRdb used MiXCR to reprocess the RT-PCR reads, holding one entry per CDR3 protein. The data show over 750,000 distinct CDR3 sequences, about 20% seen once. The sequencing used PBMCs from blood, collected less than 6 days after vaccination. The source of these receptors is a man between 50 and 59 years old who received an inactivated influenza vaccine.

The V call is TRBV5-6, the J call TRBJ1-1, with 9 bases lining up with TRBD1. This CDR3 has 14 amino acids. Looked up from germline, CDR1 is SGHDT and CDR2 is YYEEEE. After removal of 2 bases from V and 3 bases from J, the junction contained 2 bases not matched to a gene. Here the CDR3 DNA reads TGTGCCAGCAGCTTATGGACAGGGGACACTGAAGCTTTCTTT. Protein sequence: CASSLWTGDTEAFF.

The chain employs TRBV4-1 and TRBJ1-5, with D maybe TRBD1 (5 bases). This CDR3 region has 16 residues. V was cut by 0 bases and J by 9 bases, with 18 bases left in between. Germline CDR1 and CDR2: MGHRA and YSYEKL. CDR3 nucleotides: TGCGCCAGCAGCCAAGAGTCACGACAGCCGTGGTGGCCCCAGCATTTT. The encoded protein is CASSQESRQPWWPQHF.

The V gene is TRBV10-3, the J gene TRBJ2-7, with TRBD2 matching 9 bases. This CDR3 has 14 amino acids. The germline gives CDR1 ENHRY, CDR2 SYGVKD. The J segment lost 5 bases and the V segment lost 3 bases, leaving 5 bases of the junction unmatched. This CDR3 reads CAISEPSGVDEQYF. In DNA, the CDR3 is TGTGCCATCAGTGAACCTAGCGGGGTCGACGAGCAGTACTTC.

V gene TRBV28 combines with J gene TRBJ2-7; TRBD1 matches at 12 bases. The V segment lost 6 bases and the J segment 3 bases; nucleotides outside the gene matches: 21. Germline-derived CDR1 and CDR2 are MDHEN and SYDVKM. CDR3 size: 20 residues. CDR3: CASSHPLPRPGTGGRYEQYF. DNA for the CDR3: TGTGCCAGCAGCCATCCCCTCCCCCGCCCCGGGACAGGGGGCCGCTACGAGCAGTACTTC.

J is TRBJ2-7 and V is TRBV28, with 7 bases identical to TRBD1. The V and J ends lost 6 bases and 0 bases, in that order; junction bases with no gene match: 11. The CDR3 runs to 16 residues. Looked up from germline, CDR1 is MDHEN and CDR2 is SYDVKM. The CDR3 loop reads CASRRGATGDSYEQYF. The CDR3 nucleotides are TGTGCCAGCAGGCGAGGGGCTACAGGGGACTCCTACGAGCAGTACTTC.

This clonotype was picked up a small number of times. The genes are TRBV11-2 and TRBJ2-7; perhaps D is TRBD1 or TRBD2 (5 bases each). Germline V gene data show CDR1 as SGHAT and CDR2 as FQNNGV. The length of the CDR3 is 15 residues. V dropped 6 bases and J dropped 5 bases, with 20 bases sitting between them. The CDR3 DNA sequence: TGTGCCAGCAGTTTAATGAGGGGCGCCGGGAACGAGCAGTACTTC. This translates into CASSLMRGAGNEQYF. The entire variable domain, with the rest obtained from reference TRBV11-2 and TRBJ2-7, is as follows: EAGVAQSPRYKIIEKRQSVAFWCNPISGHATLYWYQQILGQGPKLLIQFQNNGVVDDSQLPKDRFSAERLKGVDSTLKIQPAKLEDSAVYLCASSLMRGAGNEQYFGPGTRLTVT.

The genes are TRBV14 and TRBJ2-1; no clear D. This CDR3 comprises 12 residues. Trimming cost V 4 bases and J 9 bases, with 10 bases left between them. The germline CDR1 and CDR2 sequences are SGHDN and FVKESK. The CDR3 DNA sequence: TGTGCCAGCAGCCTTTCGAGGACTGAGCAGTTCTTC. It encodes CASSLSRTEQFF.

The rearrangement links TRBV7-2 to TRBJ2-5; 7 bases line up with TRBD1. V was pared by 1 base and J by 6 bases, with 5 bases of the junction left unmatched. CDR3 length equals 14 residues. Germline V lookup: CDR1 SGHTA, CDR2 FQGNSA. DNA for the CDR3: TGTGCCAGCAGCTTAGATCAGGGGGTAAAGACCCAGTACTTC. Translation: CASSLDQGVKTQYF.

This clonotype showed up many times. The junction departs from the called germline gene at one end, perhaps through a read error. The chain employs TRBV5-1 and TRBJ2-3; D might be TRBD1 or TRBD2, each matching 5 bases. CDR3 length: 14 amino acids. The germline CDR1 and CDR2 sequences are SGHRS and YFSETQ. Here the CDR3 DNA reads TGTGCCAGCAGCTTAGGGCAGGGAGCAGATACGCAGTATTTT. Amino acid sequence: CASSLGQGADTQYF.

This clonotype was detected only a few times. The V and J genes are TRBV5-6 and TRBJ1-4, with D maybe TRBD1 (5 bases). There are 15 residues in the CDR3. Germline V gene data show CDR1 as SGHDT and CDR2 as YYEEEE. V lost 3 bases, J lost 3 bases, and 12 bases lay in between. CDR3 in DNA: TGTGCCAGCAGCTCGTGGGGACGGCCTAATGAAAAACTGTTTTTT. Translation gives CASSSWGRPNEKLFF.

This clonotype was detected only a few times. The chain combines TRBV11-2 with TRBJ2-1; TRBD2 matches 9 bases. V shed 3 bases and J 11 bases; nucleotides not matched to a gene: 11. The CDR3 is made up of 15 amino acids. CDR1 is SGHAT, CDR2 FQNNGV, per germline. CDR3 sequence: CASSFELTSGRKQFF. In DNA, the CDR3 is TGTGCCAGCAGCTTCGAATTAACTAGCGGGCGTAAGCAGTTCTTC.

The gene calls are TRBV20-1 and TRBJ2-1; 7 bases map to TRBD1. Germline CDR1 and CDR2: DFQATT and SNEGSKA (reference sequence). This CDR3 is 16 amino acids long. The trim removed 1 base at V and 1 base at J, leaving 7 bases unmatched. The CDR3 bases are TGCAGTGCTAGAGCTCTACCGGGACAGTCCTACAATGAGCAGTTCTTC. Translating gives CSARALPGQSYNEQFF.

The chain combines TRBV20-1 with TRBJ2-1; 10 nucleotides agree with TRBD1. This CDR3 is built from 16 residues. Germline V gives CDR1 DFQATT, CDR2 SNEGSKA (reference sequence). V lost 0 bases to trimming and J lost 7 bases; unmatched junction nucleotides: 9. The CDR3 region has the DNA TGCAGTGCTAGAGATCTCGACAGGGGGCGTTGGAATGAGCAGTTCTTC. It specifies CSARDLDRGRWNEQFF.

This clonotype was counted many times. The V and J genes are TRBV12-3 or TRBV12-4 and TRBJ2-5; D gene ambiguous. V gave up 6 bases and J gave up 3 bases, with 5 bases separating them. The CDR3 runs 11 residues. Here the CDR3 reads CASSTKETQYF. CDR3 sequence (DNA): TGTGCCAGCAGCACTAAAGAGACCCAGTACTTC.

The chain has TRBV20-1 and TRBJ2-1, with D tentatively TRBD2 (6 bases). Germline-derived CDR1 and CDR2 are DFQATT and SNEGSKA (reference sequence). This CDR3 has 10 amino acids. Trimming left V 7 bases short and J 9 bases short, with 10 bases between. The CDR3 DNA reads TGCAGTGTTACGGAGGGTGAGCAGTTCTTC. It yields the protein CSVTEGEQFF.

The chain has TRBV28 and TRBJ1-5; the D is unclear. The CDR3 contains 14 residues. CDR1 is MDHEN, CDR2 SYDVKM, per germline. The V and J ends lost 3 bases and 3 bases respectively, with 9 bases between them. The CDR3 DNA follows: TGTGCCAGCAGTTTGAGGGTGGACAATCAGCCCCAGCATTTT. Translating gives CASSLRVDNQPQHF.

This clonotype was counted a few times. V gene TRBV20-1 combines with J gene TRBJ2-2; unclear D gene. This CDR3 spans 17 amino acids. V was cut by 1 base and J by 0 bases, with 15 bases left in between. Germline V gene lookup returns CDR1 DFQATT and CDR2 SNEGSKA (reference sequence). The CDR3 DNA is TGCAGTGCTAGAGGTCCCCTTGCGCCTTCGAACACCGGGGAGCTGTTTTTT. It codes for CSARGPLAPSNTGELFF.

The rearrangement joins TRBV11-2 to TRBJ2-4; 12 nucleotides align to TRBD2. Germline CDR1 and CDR2: SGHAT and FQNNGV. The CDR3 is 18 residues long. The J segment lost 0 bases and the V segment lost 5 bases, leaving 8 bases of the junction unmatched. CDR3 loop: CASSPRTSGDIAKNIQYF. Here the CDR3 DNA reads TGTGCCAGCAGCCCTAGGACTAGCGGGGATATAGCCAAAAACATTCAGTACTTC.

In this sample, this clonotype turned up a few times. This chain connects TRBV7-9 to TRBJ2-7, with D perhaps assigned TRBD1 or TRBD2 (6 bases each). The CDR3 spans 15 residues. The V end lost 3 bases, the J end lost 5 bases, and 17 bases lay between the germline ends. The germline V gene encodes CDR1 SEHNR and CDR2 FQNEAQ (reference sequence). The chain's CDR3 is CASSLREDRRDEQYF. The CDR3 DNA is TGTGCCAGCAGCTTGAGGGAGGACAGACGGGACGAGCAGTACTTC. The whole variable domain, filled in from reference TRBV7-9 and TRBJ2-7, reads DTGVSQNPRHKITKRGQNVTFRCDPISEHNRLYWYRQTLGQGPEFLTYFQNEAQLEKSRLLSDRFSAERPKGSFSTLEIQRTEQGDSAMYLCASSLREDRRDEQYFGPGTRLTVT.

This clonotype has only a few counts. CDR3 nucleotides: TGCGCCAGCAGCTCCTCCGGCTGGGGGGGTACAGATACGCAGTATTTT. Its translation is CASSSSGWGGTDTQYF. This chain uses TRBV5-1 with TRBJ2-3, with 7 positions matching TRBD2. This CDR3 comprises 16 residues. V shed 3 bases, J shed 3 bases, and the junction held 10 bases outside the gene matches. CDR1 and CDR2 from the germline V gene are SGHRS and YFSETQ.

The rearrangement joins TRBV10-3 to TRBJ1-4; TRBD1 might be the D (5 bases). This CDR3 is built from 13 residues. V lost 7 bases and J lost 8, with 14 bases in between. Germline V gene lookup returns CDR1 ENHRY and CDR2 SYGVKD. The CDR3 is CAIMGTLGEKLFF. CDR3 DNA: TGTGCCATCATGGGGACCCTGGGGGAAAAACTGTTTTTT.

The chain is built from TRBV11-2 and TRBJ1-5, with D perhaps matching TRBD1 (5 bases). Per the germline V gene, CDR1 is SGHAT and CDR2 is FQNNGV. CDR3 length equals 16 residues. The V and J ends lost 7 bases and 5 bases respectively, with 21 bases between them. CDR3 protein: CASISTGRVLHQPQHF. CDR3 nucleotides: TGTGCCAGCATCTCGACTGGCAGGGTCCTACATCAGCCCCAGCATTTT.

This clonotype was detected a few times. The rearrangement uses TRBV7-2 and TRBJ2-1; D perhaps matches TRBD1 (6 bases). Germline CDR1 is SGHTA and CDR2 is FQGNSA. With 7 bases removed from V and 1 base from J, the gap between germline ends came to 8 bases. The CDR3 spans 13 residues. The CDR3 reads CASNRVSYNEQFF. The CDR3, as DNA: TGTGCCAGCAACAGGGTGTCCTACAATGAGCAGTTCTTC.

The rearrangement uses TRBV29-1 and TRBJ1-3; a weak D match, TRBD1 (6 bases). The CDR3 runs to 13 residues. The germline V gene has CDR1 SQVTM and CDR2 ANQGSEA. V lost 4 bases, J lost 3 bases, and 10 bases lay in between. CDR3 loop: CSVGAGVGNTIYF. CDR3 nucleotides: TGCAGCGTTGGGGCAGGGGTTGGAAACACCATATATTTT.